These 25 T cell receptor beta chains were all obtained from the same sample, sequenced in a study of T-cell reconstitution after alpha-beta-depleted transplantation in children. Unique molecular identifiers were incorporated into the prepared TCRbeta library. TCRdb itself ran the PCR reads through MiXCR, one entry per CDR3 protein. This sample has around 500,000 distinct CDR3 sequences, with more than 20% found just once. The sample in question was PBMCs, mostly from graft donor cells, obtained 360 days after TCRalphabeta/CD19-depleted stem cell transplant. These receptors were obtained from a boy younger than two who had a stem cell transplant for acute myeloid leukemia, so the T cells may come from the graft donor.

This clonotype was detected only a few times. V is TRBV10-2 and J is TRBJ2-3; D is ambiguous. The V end was cut by 4 bases, the J end by 2 bases, with 16 bases between. Per the germline V gene, CDR1 is WSHSY and CDR2 is SAAADI. The CDR3 is 16 amino acids. The CDR3 bases are TGCGCCAGCAGTGGGGCCTCAACATTACCCACAGATACGCAGTATTTT. It yields the protein CASSGASTLPTDTQYF.

This chain connects TRBV3-1 to TRBJ2-6; D not resolved. V dropped 4 bases and J dropped 2 bases, with 9 bases sitting between them. Looked up from germline, CDR1 is LGHDT and CDR2 is YNNKEL (reference sequence). This CDR3 contains 15 residues. This CDR3 reads CASSPPSPGANVLTF. The CDR3 coding sequence is TGTGCCAGCAGCCCGCCCTCCCCTGGGGCCAACGTCCTGACTTTC.

This chain connects TRBV7-3 to TRBJ2-2; D unclear. The ends were cut back, 3 bases at V and 6 bases at J, with 8 bases in the middle. In germline, CDR1 is SGHTA, CDR2 FQGTGA. There are 13 residues in the CDR3. DNA of the CDR3: TGTGCCAGCAGCTTGGGGTCAGCCGGGGAGCTGTTTTTT. Translation: CASSLGSAGELFF.

The chain employs TRBV28 and TRBJ2-5; 11 bases agree with TRBD2. V gave up 0 bases and J gave up 3 bases; unmatched junction bases: 3. Germline V gives CDR1 MDHEN, CDR2 SYDVKM. This CDR3 has 16 residues. Here the CDR3 reads CASSLWKGLAEETQYF. CDR3 coding DNA: TGTGCCAGCAGTTTATGGAAGGGACTAGCGGAAGAGACCCAGTACTTC.

This clonotype was recorded once. The gene calls are TRBV13 and TRBJ1-3, with a tentative D call TRBD1 (6 bases). The V end was cut by 4 bases, the J end by 6 bases, with 19 bases between. CDR1 and CDR2 (germline): PRHDT, FYEKMQ (reference sequence). CDR3 length: 16 amino acids. The CDR3 DNA reads as TGTGCCAGCAGCTCCTCGAGGTTTAGGGGGGCAAACACCATATATTTT. Translation gives CASSSSRFRGANTIYF. Drawing the rest from reference TRBV13 and TRBJ1-3, the complete variable domain is AAGVIQSPRHLIKEKRETATLKCYPIPRHDTVYWYQQGPGQDPQFLISFYEKMQSDKGSIPDRFSAQQFSDYHSELNMSSLELGDSALYFCASSSSRFRGANTIYFGEGSWLTVV.

This clonotype was detected only a few times. The chain has TRBV2 and TRBJ2-4, with 7 positions matching TRBD2. V shed 5 bases and J 6 bases; nucleotides not matched to a gene: 10. Germline values: CDR1 SNHLY, CDR2 FYNNEI. This CDR3 has 15 amino acids. CDR3: CASSPLGRDLNIQYF. The DNA of the CDR3 is TGTGCCAGCAGTCCCCTTGGGAGGGACTTAAACATTCAGTACTTC.

The chain has TRBV20-1 and TRBJ2-3, with 9 nucleotides matching TRBD1. This CDR3 region has 18 residues. V lost 6 bases and J lost 4; bases outside the gene matches: 20. In germline, CDR1 is DFQATT, CDR2 SNEGSKA (reference sequence). The CDR3 reads CSATKASGTGKRSDTQYF. The DNA of the CDR3 is TGCAGTGCAACAAAAGCCTCCGGGACAGGGAAAAGGTCAGATACGCAGTATTTT.

J is TRBJ1-5 and V is TRBV12-3 or TRBV12-4; D remains unclear. Trimming removed 7 bases from V and 2 bases from J, with 21 bases in between. The CDR3 is 17 residues long. CDR3 residues: CASNPTSFEFGNQPQHF. The CDR3 DNA sequence: TGTGCCAGCAACCCTACAAGTTTCGAGTTCGGCAATCAGCCCCAGCATTTT.

The chain couples TRBV12-3 or TRBV12-4 to TRBJ2-5, with 12 bases that match TRBD2. The CDR3 length is 15 residues. V was clipped by 5 bases and J by 4 bases; unmatched bases: 5. CDR3 in amino acids: CASSPMGLAGETQYF. The CDR3 coding sequence is TGTGCCAGCAGTCCCATGGGACTAGCGGGAGAGACCCAGTACTTC.

This clonotype has at least ten counts. The chain uses TRBV20-1 and TRBJ2-3, with D uncertain. Germline CDR1 is DFQATT and CDR2 is SNEGSKA (reference sequence). This CDR3 has 13 amino acids. V was pared by 6 bases and J by 0 bases, with 10 bases between. DNA for the CDR3: TGCAGTGCGCCGGGCCATAGCACAGATACGCAGTATTTT. This codes for CSAPGHSTDTQYF.

This clonotype was observed a few times. The chain is built from TRBV5-6 and TRBJ1-6; possibly TRBD1 for D (5 bases). The CDR3 sequence is 16 residues long. Germline V gene lookup returns CDR1 SGHDT and CDR2 YYEEEE. Trimming cost V 1 base and J 1 base, with 9 bases left between them. The CDR3, as DNA: TGTGCCAGCAGCTTGCGCGGGGGGTCCTATAATTCACCCCTCCACTTT. This gives the protein CASSLRGGSYNSPLHF.

CDR3 nucleotides: TGTGCCAGCAGCTTCGGTTTGGGACTAGCGGGAAGCTCCTACGAGCAGTACTTC. Its translation is CASSFGLGLAGSSYEQYF. This chain links TRBV11-2 with TRBJ2-7; 13 nucleotides line up with TRBD2. This CDR3 has 18 amino acids. V shed 3 bases and J 0 bases; nucleotides not matched to a gene: 8. CDR1 is SGHAT, CDR2 FQNNGV, per germline.

This clonotype has ten or more counts. The chain combines TRBV12-3 or TRBV12-4 with TRBJ1-2; weak D call: TRBD1 (6 bases). V shed 5 bases and J shed 4 bases, with 17 bases lying between them. The CDR3 spans 15 residues. CDR3 nucleotide sequence: TGTGCCAGCAGTAGGACAGCCGGATCTCCCTATGGCTACACCTTC. Amino acid sequence: CASSRTAGSPYGYTF.

The sample holds many counts of this clonotype. This chain joins TRBV12-3 or TRBV12-4 and TRBJ1-1; no clear D gene. This CDR3 is built from 14 residues. V was trimmed by 0 bases and J by 4 bases, leaving 9 bases between them. In nucleotides, the CDR3 is TGTGCCAGCAGTTTAGCGCCCCGGGCCACTGAAGCTTTCTTT. It is translated as CASSLAPRATEAFF.

This clonotype was counted ten times or more. The chain is built from TRBV2 and TRBJ2-1; D not resolved. CDR3 length equals 13 residues. The germline CDR1 and CDR2 sequences are SNHLY and FYNNEI. Trimming pared 6 bases from V and 4 bases from J, leaving 10 bases between. DNA for the CDR3: TGTGCCAGCAGCGTGGGCCAGTACAATGAGCAGTTCTTC. Amino acids: CASSVGQYNEQFF.

In this sample, this clonotype turned up many times. Germline and junction disagree at one end, which may indicate a read error. CDR3 in amino acids: CASSLGPYGYTF. The CDR3, as DNA: TGCGCCAGCAGCCTAGGACCCTATGGCTACACCTTC. The gene calls are TRBV12-3 or TRBV12-4 and TRBJ1-2; D unresolved. The CDR3 is 12 residues long.

The gene calls are TRBV15 and TRBJ1-1, with 7 bases matching TRBD1. The CDR3 sequence is 15 residues long. Germline-derived CDR1 and CDR2 are LNHNV and YYDKDF (reference sequence). With 5 bases clipped from V and 0 bases from J, the junction kept 6 bases outside the gene matches. The CDR3 region is CATSSGQFMNTEAFF. CDR3 DNA sequence: TGTGCCACCAGCTCGGGACAGTTCATGAACACTGAAGCTTTCTTT.

The chain employs TRBV5-1 and TRBJ2-5, with D hard to call. The CDR3 spans 14 residues. Germline V gene sequence: CDR1 SGHRS, CDR2 YFSETQ. V lost 1 base to trimming and J lost 4 bases, with 11 bases between them. In DNA, the CDR3 is TGCGCCAGCAGCTTGAAGTACAGCCCAGAGACCCAGTACTTC. This translates into CASSLKYSPETQYF.

This chain joins TRBV20-1 and TRBJ1-5; 9 nucleotides match TRBD1. This CDR3 spans 15 amino acids. V was clipped by 1 base and J by 7 bases; unmatched bases: 8. The germline V gene encodes CDR1 DFQATT and CDR2 SNEGSKA (reference sequence). DNA for the CDR3: TGCAGTGCTAGAGTTTCGGGACAGGGCGGGCAGCCCCAGCATTTT. Encoded protein: CSARVSGQGGQPQHF.

This clonotype was counted ten times or more. V usage is TRBV10-3 and J usage is TRBJ2-5; 7 bases fit TRBD1. Germline V CDR1 and CDR2: ENHRY, SYGVKD. Unmatched junction bases numbered 3, after V lost 6 bases and J lost 2 bases. There are 13 residues in the CDR3. Here the CDR3 reads CAISLGQQETQYF. The CDR3 region has the DNA TGTGCCATCAGCCTGGGACAGCAAGAGACCCAGTACTTC.

This clonotype has only a few counts. CDR3: CSTQETQYF. The CDR3 nucleotides are TGCAGTACTCAAGAGACCCAGTACTTC. The chain joins TRBV20-1 to TRBJ2-5, with no clear D. The CDR3 consists of 9 residues. CDR1 and CDR2 from the germline V gene are DFQATT and SNEGSKA (reference sequence). The V and J ends lost 8 bases and 2 bases respectively, with 3 bases between them.

The J gene is TRBJ1-1, the V gene TRBV29-1, with unresolved D. Germline values: CDR1 SQVTM, CDR2 ANQGSEA. The germline V and J ends were trimmed by 3 bases and 8 bases, with 13 bases remaining between them. The CDR3 runs to 12 residues. CDR3 amino acids: CSVDLGLTEAFF. The DNA for the CDR3 is TGCAGCGTTGATTTAGGATTGACAGAAGCTTTCTTT.

This clonotype was seen at least ten times. The chain carries TRBV20-1 and TRBJ2-5; D gene uncertain. The V gene's germline CDR1 is DFQATT and CDR2 SNEGSKA (reference sequence). The CDR3 is made up of 13 amino acids. The V end lost 6 bases, the J end lost 1 base, and 12 bases lay between the germline ends. The CDR3 loop is CSATSDRQETQYF. The CDR3 DNA follows: TGCAGTGCCACCTCAGACCGCCAAGAGACCCAGTACTTC.

The chain joins TRBV14 to TRBJ2-5; possibly TRBD1 or TRBD2 for D (5 bases each). The germline V gene encodes CDR1 SGHDN and CDR2 FVKESK. V lost 2 bases and J 5 bases, leaving 15 bases between the germline ends. The CDR3 consists of 15 residues. The CDR3 region is CASSQIDRRDETQYF. The CDR3 region has the DNA TGTGCCAGCAGCCAAATAGACCGCAGGGACGAGACCCAGTACTTC.

This clonotype came up a few times. CDR3 in DNA: TGCAGTGCAAGCCGGGACAGGGGGCCCGGCTACACCTTC. Amino acid sequence: CSASRDRGPGYTF. The chain uses TRBV20-1 and TRBJ1-2, with TRBD1 matching over 12 bases. The germline CDR1 and CDR2 sequences are DFQATT and SNEGSKA (reference sequence). This CDR3 region has 13 residues. V was pared by 6 bases and J by 8 bases, with 7 bases of the junction left unmatched.